This T cell receptor beta chain was sequenced during a study of early T cells in non-severe SARS-CoV-2 infection. This CDR3 region has 18 residues. CDR1 and CDR2 from the germline V gene are MGHDK and SYGVNS. The V gene lost 3 bases and the J gene lost 0 bases, with 20 bases spanning the gap. Individual cDNA molecules each received unique molecular identifiers attached to them. One entry per CDR3 protein, called by TCRdb with MiXCR from the 5' RACE reads. Among tens of thousands of distinct CDR3 sequences, about 5.3% were seen once, and the ten largest hold around 10%. This clonotype was seen many times.

Sequencing was done on a sample of whole blood. V and J are TRBV25-1 and TRBJ1-1; a weak D match, TRBD1 (6 bases). The receptor comes from an adult who was a healthcare worker with PCR-confirmed SARS-CoV-2 infection or an uninfected control (not recorded which). CDR3 sequence: CASSENSMWGLLNTEAFF. DNA of the CDR3: TGTGCCAGCAGTGAGAATTCCATGTGGGGGCTTTTGAACACTGAAGCTTTCTTT.